These 18 T cell receptor beta chains came from one sample sequenced in a study of blood T cells in healthy people across ages. Next came a second PCR, run for about 7 to 12 cycles, which used a sample-barcoded 5' primer along with a J-beta primer mix. TCRdb re-called the 5' RACE reads with MiXCR, one entry per CDR3 protein. The data hold about 1,500,000 distinct CDR3 sequences, with approximately 40% observed a single time. Input material: blood. The receptor set was obtained from a woman younger than 30 in good health.

This clonotype was found once. This chain links TRBV6-2 or TRBV6-3 with TRBJ2-2; 10 nucleotides agree with TRBD2. Germline-derived CDR1 and CDR2 are MNHEY and SVGEGT. After removal of 2 bases from V and 6 bases from J, the junction contained 3 bases not matched to a gene. CDR3 length: 15 residues. As DNA, the CDR3 is TGTGCCAGCAGTTACGCTAGCGGGAGTCCCGGGGAGCTGTTTTTT. Translated: CASSYASGSPGELFF.

The V call is TRBV10-3, the J call TRBJ1-5; weak D call: TRBD1 (6 bases). V dropped 0 bases and J dropped 5 bases, with 14 bases sitting between them. Germline V gives CDR1 ENHRY, CDR2 SYGVKD. The CDR3 loop spans 16 amino acids. The CDR3 coding sequence is TGTGCCATCAGTGAGTCGCCACAGGGAGGGGATCAGCCCCAGCATTTT. Encoded protein: CAISESPQGGDQPQHF.

The rearrangement joins TRBV4-1 to TRBJ1-1, with a possible D match to TRBD1 (5 bases). The V end was cut by 1 base, the J end by 8 bases, with 14 bases between. This CDR3 contains 14 residues. The germline V gene encodes CDR1 MGHRA and CDR2 YSYEKL. The CDR3 region has the DNA TGCGCCAGCAGCCAAGGCGAGGGGCGGAGAGAAGCTTTCTTT. This gives the protein CASSQGEGRREAFF.

V is TRBV2 and J is TRBJ2-7, with 7 nucleotides matching TRBD1. V trimming: 6 bases; J trimming: 0 bases; junction bases outside the gene matches: 5. The CDR3 covers 14 residues. Germline loops: CDR1 SNHLY, CDR2 FYNNEI. Here the CDR3 DNA reads TGTGCCAGCAGGAGACAGGGATTCTCCTACGAGCAGTACTTC. Its translation is CASRRQGFSYEQYF.

V gene TRBV29-1 combines with J gene TRBJ1-1, with 7 bases identical to TRBD1. The CDR3 totals 12 residues. Looked up from germline, CDR1 is SQVTM and CDR2 is ANQGSEA. CDR3 loop: CGGGQVNTEAFF. The CDR3 nucleotides are TGCGGCGGCGGACAGGTGAACACTGAAGCTTTCTTT.

This rearrangement joins TRBV12-3 or TRBV12-4 to TRBJ2-7; unclear D gene. The J call is doubtful: the DNA matches TRBJ2-5 better. CDR3 size: 14 residues. The CDR3 loop is CASIIRTAQETQYF. The CDR3, as DNA: TGTGCCAGCATTATCCGGACGGCTCAAGAGACCCAGTACTTC.

There are a few counts of this clonotype. J is TRBJ2-3 and V is TRBV6-1, with 9 bases matching TRBD2. J gave up 4 bases and V 6 bases, and 8 bases lay outside the gene matches. The CDR3 extends over 15 amino acids. Germline lookup yields CDR1 MNHNS and CDR2 SASEGT. The CDR3 reads CASRLAGVDADTQYF. For the CDR3, the DNA is TGTGCCAGCAGATTAGCGGGAGTCGACGCAGATACGCAGTATTTT.

The sample holds a few counts of this clonotype. The chain uses TRBV12-3 or TRBV12-4 and TRBJ1-2; the D gene is possibly TRBD1 (5 bases). V dropped 8 bases and J dropped 0 bases, with 10 bases sitting between them. The CDR3 totals 13 residues. Here the CDR3 reads CASGDGTNYGYTF. In DNA form, the CDR3 reads TGTGCCAGCGGGGACGGGACTAACTATGGCTACACCTTC.

Worth noting for this clonotype: Possible read error: a much larger clone is one base away. CDR3 in DNA: TGTGCCAGCAACGGACTAGCGGGAGGAGGTAATACGCTGTATTTT. This translates into CASNGLAGGGNTLYF. The chain uses TRBV2 and TRBJ2-3; the match to TRBD2 covers 14 bases. Germline V gene data show CDR1 as SNHLY and CDR2 as FYNNEI. The CDR3 loop spans 15 amino acids.

V and J are TRBV9 and TRBJ2-4; D remains ambiguous. This CDR3 has 14 amino acids. V was trimmed by 3 bases and J by 13 bases, leaving 20 bases between them. Per the germline V gene, CDR1 is SGDLS and CDR2 is YYNGEE. The DNA of the CDR3 is TGTGCCAGCAGCGCCTCCCTGGGCTACAATGAGCAGTACTTC. This sequence encodes CASSASLGYNEQYF.

This clonotype was observed a handful of times. The chain employs TRBV10-3 and TRBJ2-3; 10 bases align to TRBD2. This CDR3 contains 15 residues. In germline, CDR1 is ENHRY, CDR2 SYGVKD. Trimming took 2 bases from V and 10 from J; bases not matched to a gene: 9. The CDR3 DNA reads as TGTGCCATCAGTGAGACTAGCGGGGAGCTCCGATCGCAGTATTTT. Residues: CAISETSGELRSQYF.

This clonotype was seen just once. The chain recombines TRBV10-3 with TRBJ1-1, with 7 bases aligning to TRBD1. Per germline, CDR1 ENHRY and CDR2 SYGVKD. J gave up 3 bases and V 8 bases, and 9 bases lay outside the gene matches. This CDR3 comprises 14 residues. CDR3 region: CAIGRQGGDTEAFF. DNA for the CDR3: TGTGCCATCGGCCGACAGGGAGGAGACACTGAAGCTTTCTTT.

The chain combines TRBV13 with TRBJ2-3; TRBD2 matches at 9 bases. The CDR3 contains 20 residues. CDR1 and CDR2 (germline): PRHDT, FYEKMQ (reference sequence). The trim removed 5 bases at V and 5 bases at J, leaving 23 bases unmatched. The CDR3 loop is CASSPTSTNPLSGGIDTQYF. CDR3 coding DNA: TGTGCCAGCAGCCCCACCAGCACCAATCCCCTTAGCGGGGGAATAGATACGCAGTATTTT.

The chain recombines TRBV7-3 with TRBJ2-1, with 10 bases aligning to TRBD2. In germline, CDR1 is SGHTA, CDR2 FQGTGA. CDR3 length equals 16 residues. V dropped 3 bases and J dropped 2; count of bases not matched to a gene: 4. The CDR3 reads CASSFLAGGTYNEQFF. Here the CDR3 DNA reads TGTGCCAGCAGCTTTTTAGCGGGGGGAACCTACAATGAGCAGTTCTTC. Variable domain in full (rest from reference TRBV7-3 and TRBJ2-1): GAGVSQTPSNKVTEKGKYVELRCDPISGHTALYWYRQSLGQGPEFLIYFQGTGAADDSGLPNDRFFAVRPEGSVSTLKIQRTERGDSAVYLCASSFLAGGTYNEQFFGPGTRLTVL.

The sample holds a few counts of this clonotype. The chain carries TRBV6-6 and TRBJ2-3, with TRBD1 identical over 7 bases. The V gene's germline CDR1 is MNHNY and CDR2 SVGAGI (reference sequence). This CDR3 is built from 13 residues. The V gene end was trimmed by 8 bases and the J gene end by 8 bases; junction bases not matched to a gene: 10. This CDR3 reads CASRGQVRGTQYF. The CDR3 nucleotides read TGTGCCAGCCGAGGACAGGTTCGGGGTACGCAGTATTTT.

Only a few counts were recorded for this clonotype. This chain connects TRBV10-3 to TRBJ2-7; D gene unclear. Germline CDR1 ENHRY, CDR2 SYGVKD. The CDR3 spans 14 residues. V lost 4 bases, J lost 6 bases, and 16 bases lay in between. DNA of the CDR3: TGTGCCATCAGTGGGCTTAATAGGGTAGGCGAGCAGTACTTC. This sequence encodes CAISGLNRVGEQYF.

The chain joins TRBV7-6 to TRBJ2-2, with D tentatively TRBD1 (6 bases). Germline CDR1 is SGHVS and CDR2 is FNYEAQ. CDR3 length: 14 amino acids. V was pared by 5 bases and J by 3 bases, with 10 bases between. The CDR3 sequence is CASSRDTYTGELFF. The CDR3 DNA follows: TGTGCCAGCAGCCGGGACACCTACACCGGGGAGCTGTTTTTT.

The chain recombines TRBV29-1 with TRBJ2-7; 7 bases are a match to TRBD1. The J call may not be correct, given that the DNA end is closer to TRBJ2-5. The CDR3 runs to 13 residues. Germline assignment: CDR1 SQVTM and CDR2 ANQGSEA. Here the CDR3 DNA reads TGCAGCGTTGAAGGGCAGGGGGAAGAGACCCAGTACTTC. Its translation is CSVEGQGEETQYF.